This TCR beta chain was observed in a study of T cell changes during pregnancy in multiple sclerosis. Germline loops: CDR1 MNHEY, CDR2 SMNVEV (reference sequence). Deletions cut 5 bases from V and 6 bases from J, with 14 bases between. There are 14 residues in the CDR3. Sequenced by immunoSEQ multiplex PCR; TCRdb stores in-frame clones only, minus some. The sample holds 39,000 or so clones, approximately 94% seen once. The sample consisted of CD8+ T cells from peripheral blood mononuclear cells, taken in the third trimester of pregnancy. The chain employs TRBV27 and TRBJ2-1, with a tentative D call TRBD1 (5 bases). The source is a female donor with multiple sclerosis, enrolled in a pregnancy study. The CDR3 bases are TGTGCCAGCAGTGCCCCGACAGCCCCCAATGAGCAGTTCTTC. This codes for CASSAPTAPNEQFF.